These 16 T cell receptor beta chains were sequenced from one sample in a study of T cells in Graves' hyperthyroidism and ophthalmopathy. RNA transcripts provided the source from which TCR beta CDR3 regions were amplified. Carried out on the TCR CDR3, a first-round RT-PCR used the HTBI primer set. TCRdb redid the calling of the multiplex PCR reads with MiXCR, one entry per CDR3 protein. The sample has some 490,000 distinct CDR3 sequences; roughly a sixth are singletons. Sequencing was performed on blood. The receptors shown here come from a woman in her 30s with Graves' ophthalmopathy.

In this sample, this clonotype turned up a few times. V usage is TRBV3-1 and J usage is TRBJ2-5, with TRBD1 matching over 8 bases. Trimming removed 3 bases from V and 3 bases from J; junction bases left unmatched: 3. The germline gives CDR1 LGHDT, CDR2 YNNKEL (reference sequence). The CDR3 consists of 14 residues. DNA of the CDR3: TGTGCCAGCAGCCAGGGGACAGGTAAAGAGACCCAGTACTTC. This encodes CASSQGTGKETQYF.

The sample holds many counts of this clonotype. A read error may account for a junction end that differs from germline. This chain's CDR3 is CASSFTVTQYF. The DNA for the CDR3 is TGTGCCAGCAGCTTTACAGTTACGCAGTATTTT. The chain links TRBV5-5 to TRBJ2-3, with no clear D. The CDR3 is made up of 11 amino acids. CDR1 is SGHKS and CDR2 is YYEKEE in the germline V gene (reference sequence).

This clonotype has at least ten counts. V gene TRBV3-1 combines with J gene TRBJ2-3; possibly TRBD2 for D (6 bases). The CDR3 extends over 16 amino acids. CDR1 and CDR2 from the germline V gene are LGHDT and YNNKEL (reference sequence). Trimming took 2 bases from V and 5 from J, leaving 17 bases between them. The CDR3 protein is CASSQLTGVGKDTQYF. The CDR3 DNA is TGTGCCAGCAGCCAACTGACGGGAGTCGGGAAAGATACGCAGTATTTT.

This clonotype was recorded at least ten times. J is TRBJ2-5 and V is TRBV28; 10 bases map to TRBD2. With 6 bases clipped from V and 10 bases from J, the junction kept 8 bases outside the gene matches. The CDR3 extends over 13 amino acids. Germline CDR1 MDHEN, CDR2 SYDVKM. CDR3 in DNA: TGTGCCAGCAGGTTGACTAGCGGGCGAATCCAGTACTTC. Translated: CASRLTSGRIQYF.

There are many counts of this clonotype. V is TRBV20-1 and J is TRBJ2-4, with D hard to call. Germline lookup yields CDR1 DFQATT and CDR2 SNEGSKA (reference sequence). Trimming shortened V by 8 bases and J by 2 bases, and 19 bases separated the two germline ends. This CDR3 is built from 15 residues. The CDR3 DNA reads TGCAGTCTCAAACGTCGGCAGTTTCCCAAAAACATTCAGTACTTC. Protein: CSLKRRQFPKNIQYF.

This clonotype showed up many times. The chain carries TRBV20-1 and TRBJ2-7; no definite D call. CDR1 DFQATT and CDR2 SNEGSKA come from the germline V gene (reference sequence). V lost 5 bases and J 4 bases, leaving 18 bases between the germline ends. The CDR3 length is 14 residues. The CDR3 loop is CSALTPDGYYEQYF. The CDR3, as DNA: TGCAGTGCTCTAACCCCGGACGGATATTACGAGCAGTACTTC.

Ten or more counts support this clonotype. The chain has TRBV7-8 and TRBJ2-5; possibly TRBD1 for D (6 bases). CDR3 length: 15 amino acids. The germline gives CDR1 SGHVS, CDR2 FQNEAQ. The V end lost 5 bases, the J end lost 5 bases, and 18 bases lay between the germline ends. DNA for the CDR3: TGTGCCAGCAGCGGCCGGGACAATCTCCGGGAGACCCAGTACTTC. Its translation is CASSGRDNLRETQYF.

The chain joins TRBV30 to TRBJ2-3; TRBD2 matches 7 bases. The CDR3 totals 20 residues. The germline gives CDR1 GTSNPN, CDR2 SVGIG (reference sequence). V shed 0 bases, J shed 0 bases, and the junction held 18 bases outside the gene matches. CDR3 amino acids: CAWSVLKIDRGRYSTDTQYF. CDR3 DNA: TGTGCCTGGAGTGTACTTAAAATCGATCGCGGGAGATATAGCACAGATACGCAGTATTTT. The variable domain in full, completed from reference TRBV30 and TRBJ2-3, reads SQTIHQWPATLVQPVGSPLSLECTVEGTSNPNLYWYRQAAGRGLQLLFYSVGIGQISSEVPQNLSASRPQDRQFILSSKKLLLSDSGFYLCAWSVLKIDRGRYSTDTQYFGPGTRLTVL.

The chain combines TRBV6-2 or TRBV6-3 with TRBJ1-1; possibly TRBD1 for D (5 bases). V was cut by 5 bases and J by 8 bases, with 15 bases left in between. CDR3 length equals 13 residues. Germline V gene lookup returns CDR1 MNHEY and CDR2 SVGEGT. The CDR3 sequence: CASSHSGQLEAFF. CDR3 in DNA: TGTGCCAGCAGTCATTCGGGGCAACTCGAAGCTTTCTTT.

The sample holds many counts of this clonotype. The chain couples TRBV28 to TRBJ1-1; tentative D call: TRBD1 (5 bases). CDR1 and CDR2 from the germline V gene are MDHEN and SYDVKM. The CDR3 spans 14 residues. V lost 2 bases and J 4 bases, leaving 11 bases between the germline ends. The CDR3 protein is CASSLGGVVTEAFF. The CDR3 bases are TGTGCCAGCAGTTTAGGAGGGGTGGTCACTGAAGCTTTCTTT.

For this clonotype: A read error may produce the germline difference seen at one junction end. CDR3 DNA: TGTCCCAGCAGCTGGGGGGCCTCTAACTATGGCTACACCTTC. This encodes CPSSWGASNYGYTF. The chain is built from TRBV7-9 and TRBJ1-2; D may be TRBD1 (6 bases). The V gene's germline CDR1 is SEHNR and CDR2 FQNEAQ (reference sequence). This CDR3 is 14 amino acids long. Full variable domain (rest looked up from reference TRBV7-9 and TRBJ1-2): DTGVSQNPRHKITKRGQNVTFRCDPISEHNRLYWYRQTLGQGPEFLTYFQNEAQLEKSRLLSDRFSAERPKGSFSTLEIQRTEQGDSAMYLCPSSWGASNYGYTFGSGTRLTVV.

In its sample, this clonotype was seen a few times. This chain links TRBV2 with TRBJ1-6; unclear D gene. This CDR3 is 14 amino acids long. Germline CDR1 SNHLY, CDR2 FYNNEI. V was cut by 2 bases and J by 1 base, with 3 bases left in between. CDR3 sequence: CASSEFSYNSPLHF. The CDR3 coding sequence is TGTGCCAGCAGTGAATTTTCCTATAATTCACCCCTCCACTTT.

This clonotype was picked up a small number of times. The rearrangement links TRBV3-1 to TRBJ1-1; possibly TRBD1 for D (6 bases). Germline CDR1 LGHDT, CDR2 YNNKEL (reference sequence). This CDR3 region has 14 residues. V lost 4 bases and J 3 bases, leaving 12 bases between the germline ends. As DNA, the CDR3 is TGTGCCAGCAGCCCCGGGACAACGGACACTGAAGCTTTCTTT. The encoded protein is CASSPGTTDTEAFF.

Note on this clonotype: One base away lies a much larger clone, so this may be a sequencing read error. The rearrangement links TRBV20-1 to TRBJ2-7, with D possibly matching TRBD2 (7 bases). The J call is uncertain, as TRBJ2-1 better fits the DNA end. The CDR3 covers 14 residues. Germline assignment: CDR1 DFQATT and CDR2 SNEGSKA (reference sequence). This CDR3 reads CSAWEGRGSYEQFF. CDR3 nucleotide sequence: TGCAGTGCCTGGGAAGGGAGGGGGTCTTACGAGCAGTTCTTC.

This clonotype was detected ten times or more. The CDR3: CASSLLGGNSYEQYF. The CDR3 coding sequence is TGTGCCAGCAGCTTACTCGGGGGGAACTCCTACGAGCAGTACTTC. The chain couples TRBV7-9 to TRBJ2-7; the match to TRBD2 covers 7 bases. Germline-derived CDR1 and CDR2 are SEHNR and FQNEAQ (reference sequence). V was clipped by 2 bases and J by 0 bases; unmatched bases: 4. This CDR3 spans 15 amino acids.

Ten or more counts support this clonotype. The gene calls are TRBV7-3 and TRBJ2-2, with 7 positions matching TRBD2. The V segment lost 5 bases and the J segment 4 bases; nucleotides outside the gene matches: 4. CDR1 SGHTA and CDR2 FQGTGA come from the germline V gene. The CDR3 is 14 residues long. The CDR3 reads CASSLLAPTGELFF. CDR3 sequence (DNA): TGTGCCAGCAGCCTACTAGCGCCCACCGGGGAGCTGTTTTTT.